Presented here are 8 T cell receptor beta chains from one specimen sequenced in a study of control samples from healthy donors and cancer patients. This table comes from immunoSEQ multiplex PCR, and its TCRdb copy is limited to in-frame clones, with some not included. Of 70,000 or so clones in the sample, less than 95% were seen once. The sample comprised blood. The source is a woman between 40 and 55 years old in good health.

The CDR3: CSASPLGLRGNQPQHF. The CDR3 coding sequence is TGCAGTGCTAGTCCTCTGGGGTTGAGGGGCAATCAGCCCCAGCATTTT. The gene calls are TRBV20-1 and TRBJ1-5; no clear D. Trimming shortened V by 3 bases and J by 2 bases, and 17 bases separated the two germline ends. Germline V CDR1 and CDR2: DFQATT, SNEGSKA (reference sequence). This CDR3 is 16 amino acids long.

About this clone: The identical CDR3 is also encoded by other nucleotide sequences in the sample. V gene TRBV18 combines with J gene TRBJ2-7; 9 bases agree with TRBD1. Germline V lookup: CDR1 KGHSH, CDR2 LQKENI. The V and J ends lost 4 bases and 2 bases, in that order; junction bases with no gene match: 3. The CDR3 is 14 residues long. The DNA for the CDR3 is TGTGCCAGCTCACTTGGGACAGGGACCTACGAGCAGTACTTC. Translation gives CASSLGTGTYEQYF.

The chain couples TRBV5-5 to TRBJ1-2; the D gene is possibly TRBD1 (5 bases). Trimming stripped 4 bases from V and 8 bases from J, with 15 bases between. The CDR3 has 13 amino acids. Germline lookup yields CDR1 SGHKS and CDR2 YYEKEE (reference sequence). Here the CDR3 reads CASSRMAGKGYTF. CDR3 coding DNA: TGTGCCAGCAGCCGCATGGCAGGGAAAGGCTACACCTTC.

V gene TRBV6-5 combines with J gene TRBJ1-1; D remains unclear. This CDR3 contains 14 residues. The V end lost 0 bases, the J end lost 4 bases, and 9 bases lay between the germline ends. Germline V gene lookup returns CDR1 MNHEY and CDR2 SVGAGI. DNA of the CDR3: TGTGCCAGCAGTTACTCCGCCGACCCCACTGAAGCTTTCTTT. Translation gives CASSYSADPTEAFF.

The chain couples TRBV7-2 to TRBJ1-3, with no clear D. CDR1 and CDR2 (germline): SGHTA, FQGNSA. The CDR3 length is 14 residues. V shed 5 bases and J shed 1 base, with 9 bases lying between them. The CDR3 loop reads CASSPVTSGNTIYF. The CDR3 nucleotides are TGTGCCAGCAGCCCTGTTACATCTGGAAACACCATATATTTT. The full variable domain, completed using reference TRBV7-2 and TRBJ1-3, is GAGVSQSPSNKVTEKGKDVELRCDPISGHTALYWYRQSLGQGLEFLIYFQGNSAPDKSGLPSDRFSAERTGGSVSTLTIQRTQQEDSAVYLCASSPVTSGNTIYFGEGSWLTVV.

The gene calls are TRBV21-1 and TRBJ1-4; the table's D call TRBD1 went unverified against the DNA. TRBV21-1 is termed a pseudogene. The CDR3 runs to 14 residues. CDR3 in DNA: TGTGCCAGCAGCGGGGACAGGAAACACGAAAAACTGTTTTTT. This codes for CASSGDRKHEKLFF.

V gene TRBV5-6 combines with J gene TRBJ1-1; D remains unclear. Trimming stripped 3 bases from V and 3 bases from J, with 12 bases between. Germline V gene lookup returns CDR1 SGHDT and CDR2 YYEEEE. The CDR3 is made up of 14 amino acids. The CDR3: CASSSLLGDTEAFF. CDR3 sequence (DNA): TGTGCCAGCAGCTCGCTTTTAGGCGACACTGAAGCTTTCTTT.

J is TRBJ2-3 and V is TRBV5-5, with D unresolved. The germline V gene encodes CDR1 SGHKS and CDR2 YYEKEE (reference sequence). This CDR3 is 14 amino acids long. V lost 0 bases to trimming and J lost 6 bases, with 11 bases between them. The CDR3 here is CASSLAYEGDTQYF. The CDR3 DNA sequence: TGTGCCAGCAGCTTGGCCTATGAAGGGGATACGCAGTATTTT.